Presented here are 12 T cell receptor beta chains from one specimen sequenced in a study of cytomegalovirus exposure and HLA in healthy donors. It was with 60 Vbeta and 13 Jbeta primers that the PCR ran. Using immunoSEQ multiplex PCR, the repertoire was profiled, and TCRdb retains in-frame clones only, with some absent. The sample lists about 180,000 clones; over 80% were seen once. Material for sequencing was PBMCs. All receptors come from a man aged 40-49 years in good health and CMV-seronegative.

This clone has just a few counts. V usage is TRBV7-2 and J usage is TRBJ2-3; a possible D gene is TRBD2 (5 bases). V lost 3 bases and J lost 1, with 17 bases in between. CDR1 is SGHTA and CDR2 is FQGNSA in the germline V gene. The CDR3 contains 17 residues. CDR3 protein: CASSFRGYDPGTDTQYF. The DNA for the CDR3 is TGTGCCAGCAGCTTCCGAGGGTACGACCCGGGCACAGATACGCAGTATTTT.

For this clone: Other nucleotide sequences in the sample specify the same CDR3. J is TRBJ2-1 and V is TRBV7-2; unclear D gene. This CDR3 spans 13 amino acids. V lost 1 base, J lost 3 bases, and 4 bases lay in between. The V gene's germline CDR1 is SGHTA and CDR2 FQGNSA. DNA for the CDR3: TGTGCCAGCAGCTTAGTCAACTACAATGAGCAGTTCTTC. It encodes CASSLVNYNEQFF.

The genes are TRBV19 and TRBJ1-2; TRBD1 is a possible D gene (6 bases). In germline, CDR1 is LNHDA, CDR2 SQIVND (reference sequence). With 6 bases removed from V and 8 bases from J, the gap between germline ends came to 25 bases. This CDR3 contains 16 residues. CDR3 in amino acids: CASSRQDGRSSGGYTF. CDR3 sequence (DNA): TGTGCCAGTAGCCGACAGGACGGACGCTCGTCGGGCGGCTACACCTTC.

J is TRBJ2-6 and V is TRBV6-5, with D possibly TRBD1 on 5 matching bases. Germline lookup yields CDR1 MNHEY and CDR2 SVGAGI. There are 16 residues in the CDR3. Trimming cost V 0 bases and J 1 base, with 7 bases left between them. The CDR3 nucleotides are TGTGCCAGCAGTTACTCAGGGGCTTCTGGGGCCAACGTCCTGACTTTC. Translation gives CASSYSGASGANVLTF.

The chain carries TRBV19 and TRBJ2-2, with TRBD1 as a possible D gene (6 bases). CDR1 and CDR2 from the germline V gene are LNHDA and SQIVND (reference sequence). V was cut by 8 bases and J by 5 bases, with 18 bases left in between. This CDR3 spans 15 amino acids. The CDR3 nucleotides read TGTGCCAGTTCAAACAGGGTCCCAAGAACCGGGGAGCTGTTTTTT. Amino acid sequence: CASSNRVPRTGELFF.

The chain recombines TRBV7-6 with TRBJ1-1; 7 bases line up with TRBD1. This CDR3 has 14 residues. Per germline, CDR1 SGHVS and CDR2 FNYEAQ. The V gene end was trimmed by 5 bases and the J gene end by 4 bases; junction bases not matched to a gene: 7. The CDR3 DNA reads TGTGCCAGCAGCCACAGGGGTGGGGGCACTGAAGCTTTCTTT. Protein product: CASSHRGGGTEAFF.

In this sample, this clone turned up a few times. The rearrangement joins TRBV5-4 to TRBJ2-2; D possibly corresponds to TRBD2 (5 bases). The V and J ends lost 4 bases and 7 bases respectively, with 20 bases between them. Germline V gene lookup returns CDR1 SGHNT and CDR2 YYREEE (reference sequence). The CDR3 extends over 16 amino acids. The CDR3 reads CASSPEAQWGIGELFF. CDR3 nucleotides: TGTGCCAGCAGCCCGGAGGCTCAATGGGGTATCGGGGAGCTGTTTTTT.

The chain has TRBV29-1 and TRBJ1-2; 10 positions agree with TRBD1. Germline V CDR1 and CDR2: SQVTM, ANQGSEA. This CDR3 is 13 amino acids long. V was pared by 6 bases and J by 2 bases, with 3 bases of the junction left unmatched. The DNA of the CDR3 is TGCAGCGTCGGGACAGGGGTGAACTATGGCTACACCTTC. Amino acids: CSVGTGVNYGYTF. Using reference TRBV29-1 and TRBJ1-2 for the parts outside the CDR3, the full variable domain is SAVISQKPSRDICQRGTSLTIQCQVDSQVTMMFWYRQQPGQSLTLIATANQGSEATYESGFVIDKFPISRPNLTFSTLTVSNMSPEDSSIYLCSVGTGVNYGYTFGSGTRLTVV.

The V and J genes are TRBV4-1 and TRBJ2-3; TRBD2 matches 7 bases. The CDR3 extends over 16 amino acids. Losses at the gene ends were 3 bases for V and 2 bases for J; bases not matched to a gene: 8. CDR1 and CDR2 (germline): MGHRA, YSYEKL. The CDR3: CASSQADGTITDTQYF. Here the CDR3 DNA reads TGCGCCAGCAGCCAGGCAGACGGGACTATCACAGATACGCAGTATTTT.

This clone came up a few times. The rearrangement links TRBV6-1 to TRBJ2-7; 9 nucleotides agree with TRBD2. Losses at the gene ends were 2 bases for V and 12 bases for J; bases not matched to a gene: 5. From germline, CDR1 is MNHNS and CDR2 SASEGT. There are 12 residues in the CDR3. CDR3 nucleotides: TGTGCCAGCAGTGAAACCAGGACTAGCGCGTACTTC. It encodes CASSETRTSAYF.

The CDR3 coding sequence is TGTGCCAGCAGCGCCGAGCGGGGGCCCTACGAGCAGTACTTC. Protein product: CASSAERGPYEQYF. This chain links TRBV11-2 with TRBJ2-7; 8 bases map to TRBD2. V lost 5 bases, J lost 2 bases, and 5 bases stayed unmatched. This CDR3 spans 14 amino acids. The V gene's germline CDR1 is SGHAT and CDR2 FQNNGV.

The chain carries TRBV11-2 and TRBJ1-3; the match to TRBD1 covers 7 bases. CDR3 length: 14 amino acids. With 2 bases clipped from V and 3 bases from J, the junction kept 1 base outside the gene matches. Germline V gene lookup returns CDR1 SGHAT and CDR2 FQNNGV. The DNA of the CDR3 is TGTGCCAGCAGCTTAAGGGGGCTTGGAAACACCATATATTTT. Translated, it gives CASSLRGLGNTIYF. Looking up the rest from reference TRBV11-2 and TRBJ1-3 gives the full variable domain: EAGVAQSPRYKIIEKRQSVAFWCNPISGHATLYWYQQILGQGPKLLIQFQNNGVVDDSQLPKDRFSAERLKGVDSTLKIQPAKLEDSAVYLCASSLRGLGNTIYFGEGSWLTVV.